This T cell receptor (beta chain) was sequenced for a study of OX40 agonist ivuxolimab in advanced cancers. Some clones are missing from TCRdb's copy, which holds only in-frame ones; the method was immunoSEQ multiplex PCR. Of more than 45,000 clones in the sample, roughly 77% were seen once. This sequence was found in an adult with an advanced solid tumor such as melanoma, head and neck, liver or kidney cancer. Sequences were derived from CD4+ or CD8+ T cells sorted from blood, sampled in a trial of the OX40 agonist ivuxolimab.

CDR3 nucleotides: TGTGCCAGCAGTCCCGGACAGGGGGATCAGCCCCAGCATTTT. It specifies CASSPGQGDQPQHF. The chain combines TRBV28 with TRBJ1-5, with 10 bases matching TRBD1. The CDR3 consists of 14 residues. Germline V gene lookup returns CDR1 MDHEN and CDR2 SYDVKM. V dropped 5 bases and J dropped 5; count of bases not matched to a gene: 3. Looking up the rest from reference TRBV28 and TRBJ1-5 gives the full variable domain: DVKVTQSSRYLVKRTGEKVFLECVQDMDHENMFWYRQDPGLGLRLIYFSYDVKMKEKGDIPEGYSVSREKKERFSLILESASTNQTSMYLCASSPGQGDQPQHFGDGTRLSIL.